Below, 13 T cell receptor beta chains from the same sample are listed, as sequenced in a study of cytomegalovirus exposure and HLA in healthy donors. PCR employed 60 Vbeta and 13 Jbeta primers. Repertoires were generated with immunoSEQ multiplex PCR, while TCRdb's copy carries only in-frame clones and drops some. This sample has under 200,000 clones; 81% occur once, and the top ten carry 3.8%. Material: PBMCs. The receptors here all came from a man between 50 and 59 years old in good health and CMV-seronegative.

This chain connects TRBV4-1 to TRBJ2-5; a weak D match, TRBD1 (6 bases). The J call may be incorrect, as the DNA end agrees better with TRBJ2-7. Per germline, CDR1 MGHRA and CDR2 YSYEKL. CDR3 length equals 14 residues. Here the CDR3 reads CASSQDWTVYEQYF. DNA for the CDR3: TGCGCCAGCAGCCAAGACTGGACAGTCTACGAGCAGTACTTC.

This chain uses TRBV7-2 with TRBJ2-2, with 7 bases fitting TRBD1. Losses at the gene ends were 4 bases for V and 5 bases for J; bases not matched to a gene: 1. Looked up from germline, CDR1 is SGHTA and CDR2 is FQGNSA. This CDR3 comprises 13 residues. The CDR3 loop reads CASSWTGTGELFF. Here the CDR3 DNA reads TGTGCCAGCAGCTGGACAGGTACCGGGGAGCTGTTTTTT.

CDR3 coding DNA: TGCAGCGGTCAACAGGGGCAGGTTTTCTTT. Encoded protein: CSGQQGQVFF. This chain uses TRBV29-1 with TRBJ1-1; TRBD1 agrees at 7 bases. The germline V gene has CDR1 SQVTM and CDR2 ANQGSEA. V lost 7 bases and J lost 13; bases outside the gene matches: 9. There are 10 residues in the CDR3.

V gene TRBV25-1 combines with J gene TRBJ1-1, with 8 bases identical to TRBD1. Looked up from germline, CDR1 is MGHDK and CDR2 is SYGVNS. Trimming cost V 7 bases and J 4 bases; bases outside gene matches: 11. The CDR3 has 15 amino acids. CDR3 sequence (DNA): TGTGCCAGCACAACCAGGGGGCGCAGGGGCACTGAAGCTTTCTTT. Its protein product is CASTTRGRRGTEAFF.

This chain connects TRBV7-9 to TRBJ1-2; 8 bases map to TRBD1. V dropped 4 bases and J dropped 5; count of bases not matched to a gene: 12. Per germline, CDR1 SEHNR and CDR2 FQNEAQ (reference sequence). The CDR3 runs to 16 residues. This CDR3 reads CASSSGTGPLDYGYTF. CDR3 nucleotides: TGTGCCAGCAGCTCAGGGACAGGCCCCCTAGATTATGGCTACACCTTC.

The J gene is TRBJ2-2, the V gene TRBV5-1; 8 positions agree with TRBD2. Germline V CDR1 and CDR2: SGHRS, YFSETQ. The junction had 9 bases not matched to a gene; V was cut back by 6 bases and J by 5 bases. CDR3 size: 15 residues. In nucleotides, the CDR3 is TGCGCCAGCACCCCCGCGGGGGGTACGACCGGGGAGCTGTTTTTT. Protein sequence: CASTPAGGTTGELFF.

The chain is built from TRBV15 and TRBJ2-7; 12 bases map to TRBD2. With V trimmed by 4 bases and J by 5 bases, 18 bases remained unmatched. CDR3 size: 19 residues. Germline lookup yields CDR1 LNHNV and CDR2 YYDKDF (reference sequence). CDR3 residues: CATSTAPLSLAGGSNEQYF. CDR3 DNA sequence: TGTGCCACCAGCACCGCCCCCTTGTCACTAGCGGGGGGAAGCAACGAGCAGTACTTC.

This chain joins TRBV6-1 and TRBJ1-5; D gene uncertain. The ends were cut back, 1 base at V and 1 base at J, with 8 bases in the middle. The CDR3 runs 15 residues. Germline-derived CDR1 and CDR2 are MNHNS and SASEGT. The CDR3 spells CASSEGRGSNQPQHF. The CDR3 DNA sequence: TGTGCCAGCAGTGAAGGTCGGGGAAGCAATCAGCCCCAGCATTTT.

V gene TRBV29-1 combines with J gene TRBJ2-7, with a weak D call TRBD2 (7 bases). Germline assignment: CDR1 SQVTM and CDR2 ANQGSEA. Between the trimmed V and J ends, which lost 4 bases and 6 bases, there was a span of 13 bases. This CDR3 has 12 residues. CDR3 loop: CSVGGRGVEQYF. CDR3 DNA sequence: TGCAGCGTTGGGGGGAGGGGGGTCGAGCAGTACTTC.

This CDR3 is CASSRTGGRYEQYF. The CDR3 coding sequence is TGTGCCAGCAGCCGGACAGGGGGCCGATACGAGCAGTACTTC. The J gene is TRBJ2-7, the V gene TRBV6-5; 11 bases map to TRBD1. CDR3 size: 14 residues. V was clipped by 6 bases and J by 4 bases; unmatched bases: 5. CDR1 is MNHEY and CDR2 is SVGAGI in the germline V gene.

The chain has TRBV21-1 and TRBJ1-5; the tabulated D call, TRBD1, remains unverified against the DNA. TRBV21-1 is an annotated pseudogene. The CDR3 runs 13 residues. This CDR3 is CASPQGSNQPQHF. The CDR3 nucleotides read TGTGCCAGCCCGCAGGGAAGCAATCAGCCCCAGCATTTT.

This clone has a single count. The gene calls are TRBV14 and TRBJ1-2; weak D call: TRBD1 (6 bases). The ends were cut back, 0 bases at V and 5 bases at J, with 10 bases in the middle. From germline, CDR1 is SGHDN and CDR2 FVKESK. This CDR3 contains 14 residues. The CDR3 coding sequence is TGTGCCAGCAGCCAAGATTTGGGGGCATATGGCTACACCTTC. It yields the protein CASSQDLGAYGYTF.

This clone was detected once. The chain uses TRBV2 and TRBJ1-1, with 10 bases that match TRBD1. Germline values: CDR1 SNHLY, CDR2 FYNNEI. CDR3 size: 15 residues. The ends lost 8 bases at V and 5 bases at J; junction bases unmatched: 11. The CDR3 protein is CASLRDRGVGTEAFF. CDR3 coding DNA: TGTGCCAGCCTCCGGGACAGGGGTGTGGGGACTGAAGCTTTCTTT.